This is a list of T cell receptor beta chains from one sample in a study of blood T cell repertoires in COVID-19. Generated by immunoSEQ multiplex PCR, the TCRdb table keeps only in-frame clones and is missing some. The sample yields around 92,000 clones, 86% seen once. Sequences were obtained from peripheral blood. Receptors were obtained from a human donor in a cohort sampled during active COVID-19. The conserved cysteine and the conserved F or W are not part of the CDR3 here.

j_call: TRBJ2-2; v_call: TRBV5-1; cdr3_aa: ASRTQGGGTGELF
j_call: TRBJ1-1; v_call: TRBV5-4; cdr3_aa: ASSLRVNTEAF
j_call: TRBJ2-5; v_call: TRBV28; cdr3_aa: ASRELAGGRQETQY
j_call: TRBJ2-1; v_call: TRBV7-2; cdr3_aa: ASSPGWSSYNEQF
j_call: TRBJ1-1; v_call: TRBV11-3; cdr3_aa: ASSLREGAEAF
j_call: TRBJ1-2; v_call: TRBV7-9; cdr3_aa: ASSLGGGAGGYT
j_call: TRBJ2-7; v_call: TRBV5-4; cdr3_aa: ASSLVLAGGGGEQY
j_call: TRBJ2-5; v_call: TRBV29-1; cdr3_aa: SASPTGLGETQY
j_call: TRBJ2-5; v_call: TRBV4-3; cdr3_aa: ASSQGSGYQETQY
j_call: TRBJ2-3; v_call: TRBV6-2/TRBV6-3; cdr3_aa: ASSRTGLALTDTQY
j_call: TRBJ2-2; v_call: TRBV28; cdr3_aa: ASRGEDRIGELF
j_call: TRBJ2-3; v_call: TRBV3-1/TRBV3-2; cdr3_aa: ASSQVGGARDTQY
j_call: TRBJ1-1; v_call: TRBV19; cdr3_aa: ASSIYGEGDRAF
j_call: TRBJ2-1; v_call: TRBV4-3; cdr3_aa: ASSHRDNEQF
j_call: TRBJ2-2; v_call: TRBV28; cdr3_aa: ASSLGRGYTGELF
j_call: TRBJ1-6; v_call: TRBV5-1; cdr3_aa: ASSLNPTESPLH
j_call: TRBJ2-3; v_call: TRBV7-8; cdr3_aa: ASSLDRTDTQY
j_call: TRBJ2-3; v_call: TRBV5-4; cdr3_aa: ASSGKDGGSTDTQY
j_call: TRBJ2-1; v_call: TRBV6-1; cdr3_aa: ASSEPGNEQF
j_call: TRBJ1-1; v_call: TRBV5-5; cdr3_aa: ASSLGQGNEAF
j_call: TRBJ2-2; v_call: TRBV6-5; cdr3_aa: ASSSIAGNTGELF
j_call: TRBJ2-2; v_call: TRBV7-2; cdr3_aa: ASSLTSQKELF
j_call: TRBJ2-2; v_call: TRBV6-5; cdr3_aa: ASITFNTGELF
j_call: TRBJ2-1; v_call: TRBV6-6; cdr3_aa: ASSPLGTSGRIGNEQF
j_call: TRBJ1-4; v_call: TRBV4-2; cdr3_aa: ASSQDQGNEKLF
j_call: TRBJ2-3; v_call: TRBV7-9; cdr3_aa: ASSPSPSGGKQY
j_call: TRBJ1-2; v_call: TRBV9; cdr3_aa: ASSAGAGINYGYT
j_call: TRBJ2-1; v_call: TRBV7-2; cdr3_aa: ASSLAYSSYNEQF
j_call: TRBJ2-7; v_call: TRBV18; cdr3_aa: ASSTREEQY
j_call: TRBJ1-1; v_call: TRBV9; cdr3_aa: ASSVGPDRSTEAF
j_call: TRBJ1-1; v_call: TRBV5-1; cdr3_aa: ASSGGTGVGTEAF
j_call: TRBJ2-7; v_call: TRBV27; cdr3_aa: ASRGGGLYEQY
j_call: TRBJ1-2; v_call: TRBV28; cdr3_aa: ASRTQQARYGYT